This T cell receptor (beta chain) is drawn from a study of T-cell reconstitution after alpha-beta-depleted transplantation in children. The authors prepared the TCRbeta library with unique molecular identifiers. Each CDR3 protein gets one entry after TCRdb re-called the PCR reads with MiXCR. This table has 550,000 to 600,000 distinct CDR3 sequences, around 23% appearing once. V lost 4 bases, J lost 6 bases, and 18 bases lay in between. Germline CDR1 reads MGHRA; CDR2 reads YSYEKL. This CDR3 comprises 15 residues. The chain carries TRBV4-1 and TRBJ1-1; D perhaps matches TRBD1 (5 bases). This material consisted of PBMCs, mostly from graft donor cells, taken 360 days after TCRalphabeta/CD19-depleted stem cell transplant. This receptor was identified in a boy less than two years old who had a stem cell transplant for acute myeloid leukemia, so the T cells may come from the graft donor. The chain's CDR3 is CASSLFPGGVAEAFF. As DNA, the CDR3 is TGCGCCAGCAGCCTTTTTCCCGGGGGTGTCGCTGAAGCTTTCTTT.